Detailed here is one T cell receptor beta chain. This sample was taken from a study of tumor-infiltrating lymphocytes in primary liver carcinoma. Using a constant-region primer together with ProtoScript II reverse transcriptase, TCR beta cDNA was made from about 490 ng of total RNA. ARM-PCR was slightly modified, and three nested multiplex PCR rounds with it gave rise to the TCR beta libraries. TCRdb re-called the multiplex PCR reads with MiXCR, one entry per CDR3 protein. The sample records 100,000 to 150,000 distinct CDR3 sequences, around 60% being singletons. Starting material for RNA and DNA co-extraction consisted of 20-30 mg of unsorted bulk tissue. Infection with HBV was chronic in patients; they were treatment-naive. Each sampled tumor had five separate regions taken from it. The material sequenced was liver tumor tissue from sampling region 3. Sample subset: tumor region T3, left-lateral pole. The clonotype originates from a woman between 55 and 75 years old with primary liver carcinoma and hepatitis B virus infection.

The DNA for the CDR3 is TGTGCCAGTACCCGGACAGGGCCCTTCAATCAGCCCCAGCATTTT. It specifies CASTRTGPFNQPQHF. This rearrangement joins TRBV19 to TRBJ1-5, with TRBD1 matching 8 bases. Germline V gene data show CDR1 as LNHDA and CDR2 as SQIVND (reference sequence). There are 15 residues in the CDR3. J was trimmed by 3 bases and V by 7 bases; bases with no gene match: 8. The full variable domain, rest sourced from reference TRBV19 and TRBJ1-5, is DGGITQSPKYLFRKEGQNVTLSCEQNLNHDAMYWYRQDPGQGLRLIYYSQIVNDFQKGDIAEGYSVSREKKESFPLTVTSAQKNPTAFYLCASTRTGPFNQPQHFGDGTRLSIL.